Sequencing of this T cell receptor beta chain was carried out in a study of cytomegalovirus exposure and HLA in healthy donors. A single count supports this clone. 13 Jbeta primers and 60 Vbeta primers were used for the PCR. Assay: immunoSEQ multiplex PCR; the TCRdb copy retains only in-frame clones and omits some. The sample has approximately 100,000 clones; 74% are singletons. Sample: PBMCs. The receptor was derived from a man aged 45 to 65 in good health and CMV-seropositive.

The DNA of the CDR3 is TGTGCCAGCAGCGAACGCGGGACTAGCGGGATCAAAAACATTCAGTACTTC. Amino acid sequence: CASSERGTSGIKNIQYF. V is TRBV9 and J is TRBJ2-4, with 13 bases identical to TRBD2. The J segment lost 3 bases and the V segment lost 3 bases, leaving 6 bases of the junction unmatched. The CDR3 is 17 amino acids. In germline, CDR1 is SGDLS, CDR2 YYNGEE.